The T cell receptor (beta chain) under discussion was sequenced for a study of control samples from healthy donors and cancer patients. Repertoires were generated with immunoSEQ multiplex PCR, while TCRdb's copy carries only in-frame clones and drops some. The repertoire includes roughly 120,000 clones, approximately 94% of them detected once, and about 1.5% sits in the top ten. The sequenced sample was PBMCs. The receptor comes from a man between 50 and 59 years old with head and neck cancer.

The CDR3 nucleotides read TGCGCCAGCAGCCAAGGGGAGTGGGGGCGCAGTTCGGCTTTCTTT. It yields the protein CASSQGEWGRSSAFF. V usage is TRBV4-3 and J usage is TRBJ1-1; a possible D gene is TRBD1 (6 bases). Germline V gene lookup returns CDR1 LGHNA and CDR2 YSLEER. The ends were cut back, 1 base at V and 11 bases at J, with 20 bases in the middle. CDR3 length: 15 residues.